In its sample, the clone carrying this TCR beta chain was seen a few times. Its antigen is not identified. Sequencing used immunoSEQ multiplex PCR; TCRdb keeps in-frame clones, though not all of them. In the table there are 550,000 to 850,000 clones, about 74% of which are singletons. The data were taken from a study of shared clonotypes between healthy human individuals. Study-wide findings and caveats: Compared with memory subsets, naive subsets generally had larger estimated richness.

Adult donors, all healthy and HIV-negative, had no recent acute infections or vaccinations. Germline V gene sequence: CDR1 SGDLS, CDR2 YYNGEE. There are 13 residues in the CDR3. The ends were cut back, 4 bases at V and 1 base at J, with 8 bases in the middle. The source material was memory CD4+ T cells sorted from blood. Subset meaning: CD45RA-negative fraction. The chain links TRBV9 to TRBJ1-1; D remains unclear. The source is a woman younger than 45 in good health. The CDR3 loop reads CASSPNRNTEAFF. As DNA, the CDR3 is TGTGCCAGCAGCCCAAACAGGAACACTGAAGCTTTCTTT.